This is a list of T cell receptor beta chains from one sample in a study of shared clonotypes between healthy human individuals. Measured with immunoSEQ multiplex PCR; TCRdb has only the in-frame clones, and not every one. The sample yields 950,000 to 1,100,000 clones, around 82% seen once. Input material: memory CD4+ T cells from PBMCs. The source is a man between 18 and 35 years old in good health. Some clones in this sample may be carry-over from other donors' samples. Both conserved end residues are part of each CDR3. The D gene is left open where the match is weak. Part of the rows lack a size; the others show once, few, many or a class for expanded clones.

v_call	clone_size	d_call	j_call	cdr3_aa	cdr3_nt
TRBV4-2	.	TRBD2	TRBJ2-1	CASSQVLAGYEQFF	TGTGCCAGCAGCCAAGTCCTAGCGGGCTATGAGCAGTTCTTC
TRBV27	.	TRBD2	TRBJ2-5	CASSLRLAGVETQYF	TGTGCCAGCAGTCTAAGACTAGCGGGAGTAGAGACCCAGTACTTC
TRBV7-2	.	.	TRBJ1-1	CASSRTPGDTEAFF	TGTGCCAGCAGCCGGACCCCCGGGGACACTGAAGCTTTCTTT
TRBV28	.	TRBD1	TRBJ2-7	CASTIRDRGFSGISYEQYF	TGTGCCAGCACTATTAGGGACAGGGGGTTTAGCGGGATTAGCTACGAGCAGTACTTC
TRBV7-3	.	TRBD1	TRBJ2-7	CASSSQRIGQGTYEQYF	TGTGCCAGCAGCTCGCAAAGGATCGGACAGGGGACATACGAGCAGTACTTC
TRBV6-5	.	TRBD1	TRBJ1-1	CASSYSTGVGTEAFF	TGTGCCAGCAGTTACTCAACAGGGGTCGGTACTGAAGCTTTCTTT
TRBV30	.	.	TRBJ1-5	CACRGPGEQPQHF	TGTGCCTGCCGGGGACCGGGGGAGCAGCCCCAGCATTTT
TRBV11-2	.	.	TRBJ2-2	CASSLAGTSITGELFF	TGTGCCAGCAGCTTAGCCGGGACATCGATCACCGGGGAGCTGTTTTTT
TRBV7-2	.	.	TRBJ2-2	CASSLSGAGELFF	TGTGCCAGCAGCTTATCTGGGGCCGGGGAGCTGTTTTTT
TRBV5-4	.	.	TRBJ1-3	CASSSERIGGNTIYF	TGTGCCAGCAGCTCGGAGCGAATCGGAGGAAACACCATATATTTT
TRBV6-1	many	TRBD1	TRBJ2-7	CASSEATGTGGLNEQYF	TGTGCCAGCAGTGAGGCTACCGGGACAGGGGGCTTGAACGAGCAGTACTTC
TRBV9	.	.	TRBJ2-7	CASSVDGGQGYEQYF	TGTGCCAGCAGCGTAGACGGGGGCCAAGGATACGAGCAGTACTTC
TRBV28	few	.	TRBJ1-2	CASRRAQWDYGYTF	TGTGCCAGCAGGCGCGCCCAATGGGACTATGGCTACACCTTC
TRBV4-1	.	TRBD1	TRBJ2-2	CAGSHTNRGRLSVDTGELFF	TGCGCCGGCAGCCATACAAACAGGGGTAGGCTCTCTGTGGATACCGGGGAGCTGTTTTTT
TRBV18	.	TRBD2	TRBJ2-1	CASSPVLAGFYNEQFF	TGTGCCAGCTCACCGGTACTAGCGGGTTTCTACAATGAGCAGTTCTTC
TRBV7-2	.	TRBD1	TRBJ1-1	CASSIQGAREAFF	TGTGCCAGCAGCATACAGGGGGCCCGGGAGGCTTTCTTT
TRBV28	.	.	TRBJ2-7	CASLGQGPTGEQYF	TGTGCCAGCCTAGGTCAGGGGCCAACGGGGGAGCAGTACTTC
TRBV5-1	.	TRBD2	TRBJ2-3	CASSRGTSGSSGDTQYF	TGCGCCAGCAGCAGGGGGACTAGCGGGTCCTCGGGAGATACGCAGTATTTT
TRBV7-8	.	.	TRBJ2-7	CASSPRQESLRDEQYF	TGTGCCAGCAGCCCTCGTCAGGAGTCCCTTCGGGACGAGCAGTACTTC
TRBV7-3	.	TRBD2	TRBJ2-1	CASSLGRGSEYNEQFF	TGTGCCAGCAGCTTAGGCCGCGGGAGTGAGTACAATGAGCAGTTCTTC
TRBV5-1	once	.	TRBJ2-3	CASSPAGSSTDTQYF	TGCGCCAGCAGTCCCGCGGGATCCAGCACAGATACGCAGTATTTT
TRBV30	few	.	TRBJ1-5	CAWSVGRHQPQHF	TGTGCCTGGAGCGTAGGACGGCATCAGCCCCAGCATTTT
TRBV18	.	.	TRBJ2-7	CASSPEVQGGSGEQYF	TGTGCCAGCTCACCTGAGGTCCAGGGTGGGTCGGGGGAGCAGTACTTC
TRBV7-7	.	.	TRBJ2-2	CASSPHPSGTGELFF	TGTGCCAGCAGCCCGCACCCTAGTGGAACCGGGGAGCTGTTTTTT
TRBV28	.	.	TRBJ1-3	CASRGGGSGNTIYF	TGTGCCAGCCGGGGGGGCGGCTCTGGAAACACCATATATTTT
TRBV7-9	.	TRBD1	TRBJ2-5	CASSLVTGGWETQYF	TGTGCCAGCAGCTTAGTGACAGGGGGCTGGGAGACCCAGTACTTC
TRBV5-6	once	.	TRBJ2-6	CASSHISGANVLTF	TGTGCCAGCAGCCATATCTCTGGGGCCAACGTCCTGACTTTC
TRBV18	once	.	TRBJ1-4	CASSRGRATNEKLFF	TGTGCCAGCTCTCGAGGACGGGCAACTAATGAAAAACTGTTTTTT
TRBV4-1	once	.	TRBJ1-5	CASSPNRETPNQPQHF	TGCGCCAGCAGCCCTAACAGGGAGACTCCTAATCAGCCCCAGCATTTT
TRBV7-9	.	.	TRBJ1-5	CASSLETGTQHF	TGTGCCAGCAGCTTAGAGACCGGGACCCAGCATTTT
TRBV7-8	.	.	TRBJ2-7	CASSLTGTYEQYF	TGTGCCAGCAGCCTCACAGGGACCTACGAGCAGTACTTC
TRBV4-1	.	TRBD1	TRBJ1-1	CASSQDLDRGRTEAFF	TGCGCCAGCAGCCAAGATTTGGACAGGGGGCGCACTGAAGCTTTCTTT
TRBV9	.	.	TRBJ2-3	CASSVAPMRDTQYF	TGTGCCAGCAGCGTAGCTCCTATGAGGGATACGCAGTATTTT
TRBV6-1	few	.	TRBJ2-1	CASSDERVTSINYNEQFF	TGTGCCAGCAGTGATGAGCGGGTTACCTCTATTAACTACAATGAGCAGTTCTTC
TRBV10-3	.	.	TRBJ1-2	CAISDGVNYGYTF	TGTGCCATCAGTGATGGGGTAAACTATGGCTACACCTTC
TRBV9	.	TRBD1	TRBJ2-3	CATNTGVSADTQYF	TGTGCCACCAACACAGGGGTTAGCGCAGATACGCAGTATTTT
TRBV2	few	.	TRBJ1-5	CASRLGTGSNQPQHF	TGTGCCAGCAGATTGGGAACAGGTAGCAATCAGCCCCAGCATTTT
TRBV29-1	.	TRBD2	TRBJ2-5	CSVTLAGETQYF	TGCAGCGTTACCCTAGCGGGGGAGACCCAGTACTTC
TRBV7-9	few	TRBD1	TRBJ1-1	CASSTGGWVEAFF	TGTGCCAGCAGTACAGGGGGCTGGGTTGAAGCTTTCTTT
TRBV6-5	once	.	TRBJ2-7	CASSKSWTDSYEQYF	TGTGCCAGCAGTAAATCTTGGACTGACTCCTACGAGCAGTACTTC
TRBV30	.	.	TRBJ2-7	CAWTRLGGYEQYF	TGTGCCTGGACCAGACTCGGAGGTTACGAGCAGTACTTC
TRBV28	once	.	TRBJ2-2	CAARTPNTGELFF	TGTGCCGCTCGGACACCGAACACCGGGGAGCTGTTTTTT